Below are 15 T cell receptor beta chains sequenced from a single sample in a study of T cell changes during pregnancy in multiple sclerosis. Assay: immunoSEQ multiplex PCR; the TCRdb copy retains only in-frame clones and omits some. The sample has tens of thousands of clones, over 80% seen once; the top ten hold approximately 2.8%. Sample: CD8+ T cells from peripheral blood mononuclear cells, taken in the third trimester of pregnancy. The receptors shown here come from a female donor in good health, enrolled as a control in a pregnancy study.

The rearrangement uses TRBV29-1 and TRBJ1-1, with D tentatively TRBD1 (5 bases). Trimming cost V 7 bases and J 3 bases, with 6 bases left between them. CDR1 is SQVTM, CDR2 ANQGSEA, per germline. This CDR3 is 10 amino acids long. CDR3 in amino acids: CSGGDTEAFF. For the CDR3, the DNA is TGCAGCGGGGGGGACACTGAAGCTTTCTTT.

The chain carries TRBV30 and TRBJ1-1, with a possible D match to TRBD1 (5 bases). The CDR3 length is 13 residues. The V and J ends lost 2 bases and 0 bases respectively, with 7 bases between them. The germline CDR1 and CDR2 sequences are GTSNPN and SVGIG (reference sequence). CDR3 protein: CAWSTGMNTEAFF. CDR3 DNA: TGTGCCTGGAGTACAGGCATGAACACTGAAGCTTTCTTT.

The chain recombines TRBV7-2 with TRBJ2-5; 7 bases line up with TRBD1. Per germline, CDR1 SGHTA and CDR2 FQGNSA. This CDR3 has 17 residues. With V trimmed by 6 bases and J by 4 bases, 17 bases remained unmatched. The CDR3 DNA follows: TGTGCCAGCAGTCCCTCCGGGACAGTACCCTCCCTAGAGACCCAGTACTTC. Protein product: CASSPSGTVPSLETQYF.

CDR3 DNA: TGTGCCAGCAGTTTACAGCGGGGCAATGAGCAGTTCTTC. This codes for CASSLQRGNEQFF. V and J are TRBV27 and TRBJ2-1; 7 bases are a match to TRBD2. Germline-derived CDR1 and CDR2 are MNHEY and SMNVEV (reference sequence). V was pared by 2 bases and J by 6 bases, with 1 base of the junction left unmatched. The CDR3 sequence is 13 residues long.

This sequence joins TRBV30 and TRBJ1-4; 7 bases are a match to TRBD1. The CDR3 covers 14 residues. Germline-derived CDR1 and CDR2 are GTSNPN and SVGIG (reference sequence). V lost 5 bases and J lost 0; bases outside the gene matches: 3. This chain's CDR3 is CAWLTGATNEKLFF. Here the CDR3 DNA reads TGTGCCTGGCTTACAGGGGCAACTAATGAAAAACTGTTTTTT.

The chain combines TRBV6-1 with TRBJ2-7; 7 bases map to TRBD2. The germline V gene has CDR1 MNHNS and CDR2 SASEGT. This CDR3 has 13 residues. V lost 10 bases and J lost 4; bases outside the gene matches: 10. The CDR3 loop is CATKAGVLYEQYF. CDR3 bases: TGTGCCACCAAGGCGGGGGTTTTATACGAGCAGTACTTC.

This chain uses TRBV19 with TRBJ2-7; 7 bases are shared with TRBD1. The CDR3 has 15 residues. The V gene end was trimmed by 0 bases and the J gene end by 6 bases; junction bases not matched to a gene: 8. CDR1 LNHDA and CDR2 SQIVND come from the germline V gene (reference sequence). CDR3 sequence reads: CASSIEGTVLGEQYF. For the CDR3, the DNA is TGTGCCAGTAGTATAGAAGGGACAGTCCTCGGCGAGCAGTACTTC. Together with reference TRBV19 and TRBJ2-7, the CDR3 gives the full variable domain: DGGITQSPKYLFRKEGQNVTLSCEQNLNHDAMYWYRQDPGQGLRLIYYSQIVNDFQKGDIAEGYSVSREKKESFPLTVTSAQKNPTAFYLCASSIEGTVLGEQYFGPGTRLTVT.

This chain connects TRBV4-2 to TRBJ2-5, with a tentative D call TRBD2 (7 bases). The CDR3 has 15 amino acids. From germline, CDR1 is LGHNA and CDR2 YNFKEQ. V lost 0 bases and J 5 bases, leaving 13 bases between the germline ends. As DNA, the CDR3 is TGTGCCAGCAGCCAAGATAGGGGGGGCGAGGAGACCCAGTACTTC. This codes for CASSQDRGGEETQYF.

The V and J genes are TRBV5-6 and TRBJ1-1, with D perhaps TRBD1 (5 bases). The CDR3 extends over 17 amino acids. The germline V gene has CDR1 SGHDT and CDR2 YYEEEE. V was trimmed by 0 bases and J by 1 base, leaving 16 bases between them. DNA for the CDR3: TGTGCCAGCAGCTTGGAAGGGGCGGATATTTGGAACACTGAAGCTTTCTTT. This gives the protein CASSLEGADIWNTEAFF.

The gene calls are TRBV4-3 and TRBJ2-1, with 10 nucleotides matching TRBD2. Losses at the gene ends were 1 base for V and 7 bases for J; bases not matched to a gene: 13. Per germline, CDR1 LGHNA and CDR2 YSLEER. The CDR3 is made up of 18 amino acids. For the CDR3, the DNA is TGCGCCAGCAGCCAAGGGGTCCAGCGGGGGGGCCGGGTAAATGAGCAGTTCTTC. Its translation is CASSQGVQRGGRVNEQFF.

The CDR3 nucleotides are TGTGCCAGCAGCTTAGTAGCGGGGACCCCCTACGAGCAGTACTTC. Its translation: CASSLVAGTPYEQYF. The chain links TRBV7-9 to TRBJ2-7; 8 positions match TRBD2. The germline V gene encodes CDR1 SEHNR and CDR2 FQNEAQ (reference sequence). CDR3 length equals 15 residues. V lost 1 base, J lost 2 bases, and 4 bases stayed unmatched.

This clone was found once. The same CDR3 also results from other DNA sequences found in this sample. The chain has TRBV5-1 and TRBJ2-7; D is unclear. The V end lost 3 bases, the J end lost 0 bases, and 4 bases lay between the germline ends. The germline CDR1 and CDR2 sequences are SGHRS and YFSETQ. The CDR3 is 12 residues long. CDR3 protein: CASSSSSYEQYF. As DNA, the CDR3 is TGCGCCAGCAGCTCCTCCTCCTACGAGCAGTACTTC.

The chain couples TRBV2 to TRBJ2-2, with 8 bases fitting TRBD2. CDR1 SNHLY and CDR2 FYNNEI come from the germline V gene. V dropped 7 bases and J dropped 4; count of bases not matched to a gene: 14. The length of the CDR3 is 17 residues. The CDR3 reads CASTEEVTSGFTGELFF. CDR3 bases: TGTGCCAGCACCGAAGAGGTAACTAGCGGTTTCACCGGGGAGCTGTTTTTT.

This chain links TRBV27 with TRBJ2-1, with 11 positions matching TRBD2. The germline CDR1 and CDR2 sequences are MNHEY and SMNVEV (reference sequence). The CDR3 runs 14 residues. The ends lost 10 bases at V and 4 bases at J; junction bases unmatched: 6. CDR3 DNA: TGTGCCACCTTAGCGGGGGGGCAGTACAATGAGCAGTTCTTC. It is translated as CATLAGGQYNEQFF.

The chain's CDR3 is CASSNRLAGMDEQFF. The CDR3 nucleotides read TGTGCCAGCAGCAATCGACTAGCGGGGATGGATGAGCAGTTCTTC. The J gene is TRBJ2-1, the V gene TRBV6-5; 11 bases map to TRBD2. Germline trimming cut 6 bases from V and 8 bases from J; bases unmatched to any gene: 9. CDR1 is MNHEY, CDR2 SVGAGI, per germline. This CDR3 has 15 residues.